Shown below are 5 T cell receptor beta chains from a single sample sequenced in a study of patients and donors after allogeneic stem cell transplantation (dated by TCRdb to 2020 to 2021). The library was obtained by RT-PCR. The sequencing machine was a NextSeq 550. TCRdb cleaned the public reads at Q25 with fastp, built clones with MiXCR and kept in-frame beta chains. Entries are consolidated by CDR3 protein sequence, retaining the most common genes and DNA. The sample has some 880,000 distinct CDR3 sequences on record, approximately 19% of them singletons. The top ten clones comprise 5.5% to 6.5% of the sample. Sample: blood, either unsorted or a sorted T cell fraction (not recorded which). The source of these receptors is a human donor who was either an allogeneic HSCT recipient or a stem cell or donor lymphocyte infusion donor (not recorded which). It is not recorded whose cells these are; they may come from a transplant donor.

In its sample, this clonotype was seen a few times. As DNA, the CDR3 is TGCGCCAGCAGCCCCGGGACAGAAACCTATGTCTATGGCTACACCTTC. Translating it yields CASSPGTETYVYGYTF. The chain combines TRBV5-1 with TRBJ1-2; 7 bases map to TRBD1. The V gene end was trimmed by 4 bases and the J gene end by 4 bases; junction bases not matched to a gene: 13. The CDR3 is 16 residues long. The germline gives CDR1 SGHRS, CDR2 YFSETQ.

The gene calls are TRBV7-8 and TRBJ1-1; D is possibly TRBD1 (5 bases). Per the germline V gene, CDR1 is SGHVS and CDR2 is FQNEAQ. This CDR3 is built from 15 residues. Trimming left V 6 bases short and J 6 bases short, with 20 bases between. The CDR3 DNA reads as TGTGCCAGCAGGCCGACAAGGATGGGGCGGGCTGAAGCTTTCTTT. It specifies CASRPTRMGRAEAFF.

V gene TRBV9 combines with J gene TRBJ2-7; tentative D call: TRBD1 (6 bases). Germline assignment: CDR1 SGDLS and CDR2 YYNGEE. The V end lost 4 bases, the J end lost 3 bases, and 17 bases lay between the germline ends. The CDR3 consists of 15 residues. The chain's CDR3 is CASSPQRGGVYEQYF. The CDR3 DNA reads TGTGCCAGCAGCCCTCAGAGAGGGGGAGTCTACGAGCAGTACTTC.

The chain joins TRBV28 to TRBJ1-2, with D unclear. V was pared by 6 bases and J by 6 bases, with 17 bases between. Germline CDR1 reads MDHEN; CDR2 reads SYDVKM. The CDR3 is 14 residues long. This CDR3 reads CASRPGGTPHGYTF. CDR3 nucleotide sequence: TGTGCCAGCAGGCCCGGCGGCACTCCCCATGGCTACACCTTC.

The genes are TRBV5-1 and TRBJ1-2, with 8 nucleotides matching TRBD1. After removal of 0 bases from V and 3 bases from J, the junction contained 7 bases not matched to a gene. CDR3 length: 16 amino acids. Germline V gene lookup returns CDR1 SGHRS and CDR2 YFSETQ. CDR3 in amino acids: CASSLDRTTGDYGYTF. The CDR3 DNA is TGCGCCAGCAGCTTGGACCGAACGACAGGGGACTATGGCTACACCTTC. Based on the CDR3 plus reference TRBV5-1 and TRBJ1-2, the full variable domain is KAGVTQTPRYLIKTRGQQVTLSCSPISGHRSVSWYQQTPGQGLQFLFEYFSETQRNKGNFPGRFSGRQFSNSRSEMNVSTLELGDSALYLCASSLDRTTGDYGYTFGSGTRLTVV.